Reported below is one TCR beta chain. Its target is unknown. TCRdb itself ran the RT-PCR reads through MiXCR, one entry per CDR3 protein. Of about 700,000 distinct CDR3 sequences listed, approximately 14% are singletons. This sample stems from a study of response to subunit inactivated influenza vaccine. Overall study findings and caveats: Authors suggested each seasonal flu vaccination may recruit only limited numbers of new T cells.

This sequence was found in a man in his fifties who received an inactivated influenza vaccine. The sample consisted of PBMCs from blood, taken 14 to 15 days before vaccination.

CDR3 amino acids: CASSLAGGGTGSPLHF. The CDR3, as DNA: TGTGCCAGCAGCCTGGCGGGGGGTGGGACGGGCTCACCCCTCCACTTT. V usage is TRBV28 and J usage is TRBJ1-6; D is possibly TRBD1 (5 bases). Germline V CDR1 and CDR2: MDHEN, SYDVKM. V was shortened by 6 bases and J by 10 bases, with 22 bases between the two germline ends. CDR3 length: 16 residues.